This TCR beta chain was sequenced in a study of CD8 T cells in Susac syndrome. With respect to this clonotype: Antigen: not known.

Study-wide results and caveats: The study admitted that it had a relatively small number of individuals in its TCR sequencing and HLA analysis.

Random hexamers were used to reverse transcribe an amount of roughly 0.5 to 1 ug RNA. TCRdb redid the calling of the immunoSEQ multiplex PCR reads with MiXCR, one entry per CDR3 protein. This table holds about 70,000 distinct CDR3 sequences, roughly 95% found once. TCR beta was sequenced from blood CD8+ and CD4+ T cells. Negative isolation was used for CD8+ and CD4+ T cells and FACS enrichment for TEMRA cells. Material: CD4+ T cells from PBMCs. This sequence originates from a human donor with multiple sclerosis.

The CDR3 DNA sequence: TGTGCCAGCAGTTTAGGGCAGGGGGTCTCCTACGAGCAGTACTTC. Translated: CASSLGQGVSYEQYF. This chain links TRBV12-3 or TRBV12-4 with TRBJ2-7; 7 nucleotides align to TRBD1. J gave up 0 bases and V 1 base, and 3 bases lay outside the gene matches. This CDR3 comprises 15 residues.